These T cell receptor beta chains were read from a single sample in a study of blood T cells in healthy people across ages. TCRdb redid the calling of the 5' RACE reads with MiXCR, one entry per CDR3 protein. The table lists about a million distinct CDR3 sequences, 51% of them singletons. What was sequenced was blood. The receptors come from a woman in her sixties in good health. Each CDR3 is given with its conserved first and last residue. Each record gives: V gene, D gene, J gene, clone size, CDR3 protein, CDR3 DNA. A D gene is named only where the DNA matches it firmly. Size is omitted from some rows. Given values are once, few, many or a class for expanded clones.

v_call: TRBV7-3
d_call: -
j_call: TRBJ2-1
clone_size: -
cdr3_aa: CASSSESLSGEQFF
cdr3_nt: TGTGCCAGCAGTAGCGAGAGCCTTTCGGGCGAGCAGTTCTTC

v_call: TRBV20-1
d_call: -
j_call: TRBJ2-7
clone_size: -
cdr3_aa: CSALRGLLGDEQYF
cdr3_nt: TGCAGTGCTCTAAGGGGCCTACTAGGGGACGAGCAGTACTTC

v_call: TRBV6-2/TRBV6-3
d_call: -
j_call: TRBJ2-2
clone_size: -
cdr3_aa: CASSRGDIVTGELFF
cdr3_nt: TGTGCCAGCAGTCGTGGGGACATAGTCACCGGGGAGCTGTTTTTT

v_call: TRBV7-9
d_call: -
j_call: TRBJ2-6
clone_size: few
cdr3_aa: CASSLVVPSGANVLTF
cdr3_nt: TGTGCCAGCAGCTTAGTCGTTCCCTCTGGGGCCAACGTCCTGACTTTC

v_call: TRBV29-1
d_call: TRBD1
j_call: TRBJ2-7
clone_size: few
cdr3_aa: CSVRTGYPYEQYF
cdr3_nt: TGCAGCGTGAGGACAGGGTATCCCTACGAGCAGTACTTC

v_call: TRBV5-1
d_call: -
j_call: TRBJ1-2
clone_size: -
cdr3_aa: CASSLLGKGAGGYGYTF
cdr3_nt: TGCGCCAGCAGCTTACTGGGGAAAGGCGCCGGGGGCTATGGCTACACCTTC

v_call: TRBV18
d_call: -
j_call: TRBJ2-3
clone_size: few
cdr3_aa: CASSPRQTDTQYF
cdr3_nt: TGTGCCAGCTCACCACGACAGACAGATACGCAGTATTTT

v_call: TRBV20-1
d_call: -
j_call: TRBJ2-1
clone_size: few
cdr3_aa: CSARDLGWGNEQFF
cdr3_nt: TGCAGTGCTAGAGATTTGGGATGGGGAAATGAGCAGTTCTTC

v_call: TRBV11-2
d_call: -
j_call: TRBJ2-5
clone_size: -
cdr3_aa: CASSLVFRQETQYF
cdr3_nt: TGTGCCAGCAGCTTAGTGTTCAGACAAGAGACCCAGTACTTC

v_call: TRBV6-4
d_call: TRBD1
j_call: TRBJ1-1
clone_size: once
cdr3_aa: CASSHRGDTEAFF
cdr3_nt: TGTGCCAGCAGTCACAGGGGGGACACTGAAGCTTTCTTT

v_call: TRBV7-2
d_call: -
j_call: TRBJ2-7
clone_size: -
cdr3_aa: CASSTGTREQYF
cdr3_nt: TGTGCCAGCAGCACTGGGACCCGCGAGCAGTACTTC

v_call: TRBV5-1
d_call: -
j_call: TRBJ2-2
clone_size: -
cdr3_aa: CASSTGTPTGELFF
cdr3_nt: TGCGCCAGCAGCACCGGGACTCCCACCGGGGAGCTGTTTTTT

v_call: TRBV7-2
d_call: -
j_call: TRBJ2-1
clone_size: few
cdr3_aa: CASRINSGSYNEQFF
cdr3_nt: TGTGCCAGCAGGATCAATAGCGGCTCCTACAATGAGCAGTTCTTC

v_call: TRBV7-2
d_call: -
j_call: TRBJ1-5
clone_size: few
cdr3_aa: CASSSAAAGQPQHF
cdr3_nt: TGTGCCAGCAGCTCCGCGGCGGCGGGACAGCCCCAGCATTTT

v_call: TRBV6-2/TRBV6-3
d_call: -
j_call: TRBJ2-5
clone_size: few
cdr3_aa: CASRYLGIAETQYF
cdr3_nt: TGTGCCAGCAGGTATCTAGGCATAGCAGAGACCCAGTACTTC

v_call: TRBV12-3/TRBV12-4
d_call: -
j_call: TRBJ2-3
clone_size: once
cdr3_aa: CASSAAHPTDTQYF
cdr3_nt: TGTGCCAGCAGTGCGGCTCACCCCACAGATACGCAGTATTTT

v_call: TRBV29-1
d_call: -
j_call: TRBJ2-1
clone_size: -
cdr3_aa: CSGLRVVDEQFF
cdr3_nt: TGCAGCGGGTTGCGTGTCGTAGATGAGCAGTTCTTC

v_call: TRBV7-2
d_call: TRBD1
j_call: TRBJ1-4
clone_size: -
cdr3_aa: CASSLAGTVGEKLFF
cdr3_nt: TGTGCCAGCAGCTTAGCGGGGACAGTTGGCGAAAAACTGTTTTTT

v_call: TRBV10-3
d_call: TRBD1
j_call: TRBJ2-5
clone_size: -
cdr3_aa: CAISAGTGVKTQYF
cdr3_nt: TGTGCCATCAGTGCTGGGACAGGGGTTAAGACCCAGTACTTC

v_call: TRBV28
d_call: -
j_call: TRBJ2-7
clone_size: -
cdr3_aa: CASGVPGWVHDEQYF
cdr3_nt: TGTGCCAGCGGAGTTCCAGGTTGGGTCCATGACGAGCAGTACTTC

v_call: TRBV29-1
d_call: -
j_call: TRBJ2-1
clone_size: -
cdr3_aa: CSVDGTPSSYNEQFF
cdr3_nt: TGCAGCGTCGATGGGACTCCAAGCTCCTACAATGAGCAGTTCTTC

v_call: TRBV6-2/TRBV6-3
d_call: -
j_call: TRBJ2-5
clone_size: -
cdr3_aa: CASNKPRQTRGETQYF
cdr3_nt: TGTGCCAGCAACAAACCGAGACAGACCCGGGGGGAGACCCAGTACTTC

v_call: TRBV28
d_call: -
j_call: TRBJ2-4
clone_size: -
cdr3_aa: CASSPTRNIQYF
cdr3_nt: TGTGCCAGCAGTCCCACGCGAAACATTCAGTACTTC

v_call: TRBV20-1
d_call: -
j_call: TRBJ2-1
clone_size: few
cdr3_aa: CSATQYNEQFF
cdr3_nt: TGCAGTGCTACCCAATACAATGAGCAGTTCTTC

v_call: TRBV20-1
d_call: TRBD1
j_call: TRBJ1-6
clone_size: -
cdr3_aa: CSARITGALNSPLHF
cdr3_nt: TGCAGTGCTAGAATTACAGGGGCGTTGAATTCACCCCTCCACTTT

v_call: TRBV3-1
d_call: TRBD2
j_call: TRBJ2-3
clone_size: -
cdr3_aa: CAAALAGGNTDTQYF
cdr3_nt: TGTGCCGCGGCCCTAGCGGGAGGGAACACAGATACGCAGTATTTT

v_call: TRBV11-2
d_call: TRBD2
j_call: TRBJ2-7
clone_size: -
cdr3_aa: CASSIGTSGYEQYF
cdr3_nt: TGTGCCAGCAGCATAGGGACTAGCGGCTACGAGCAGTACTTC

v_call: TRBV5-1
d_call: TRBD2
j_call: TRBJ2-1
clone_size: few
cdr3_aa: CASSLVVAGREWQFF
cdr3_nt: TGCGCCAGCAGCTTGGTAGTAGCGGGAAGGGAATGGCAGTTCTTC